This T cell receptor (beta chain) was recorded in a study of T cells expressing NK-cell markers. Germline V CDR1 and CDR2: SEHNR, FQNEAQ (reference sequence). There are 15 residues in the CDR3. Reanalyzing the 5' RACE reads, TCRdb keeps one entry per CDR3 protein, without DNA. Its table lists 500,000 or so distinct CDR3 sequences. This sequence originates from a man younger than 35 in good health. The rearrangement links TRBV7-9 to TRBJ2-7; TCRdb's assignment of TRBD2 cannot be checked, as there is no DNA. Material for sequencing was blood T cells: a sorted CD56 or NKG2C T cell subset, CD4+ or CD8+ T cells, or bulk PBMC T cells (not recorded which). The CDR3 here is CASSPERGTSYEQYF.